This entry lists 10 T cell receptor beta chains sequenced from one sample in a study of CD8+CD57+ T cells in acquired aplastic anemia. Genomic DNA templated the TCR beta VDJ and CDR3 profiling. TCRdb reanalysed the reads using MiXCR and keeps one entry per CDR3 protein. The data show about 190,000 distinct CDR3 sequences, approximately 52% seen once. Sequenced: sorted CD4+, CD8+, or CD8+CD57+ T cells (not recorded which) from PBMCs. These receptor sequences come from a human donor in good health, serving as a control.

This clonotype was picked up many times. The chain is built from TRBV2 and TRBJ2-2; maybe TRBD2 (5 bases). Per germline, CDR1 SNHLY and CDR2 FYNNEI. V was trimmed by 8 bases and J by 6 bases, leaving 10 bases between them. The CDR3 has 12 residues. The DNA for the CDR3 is TGTGCCAGCCGAGTCGGGGCCGGGGAGCTGTTTTTT. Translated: CASRVGAGELFF.

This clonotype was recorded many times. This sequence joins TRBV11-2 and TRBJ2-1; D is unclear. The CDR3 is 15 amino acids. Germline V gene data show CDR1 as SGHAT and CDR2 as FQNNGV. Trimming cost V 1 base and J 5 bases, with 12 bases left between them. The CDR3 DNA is TGTGCCAGCAGCTTAGGGGGATTAGGTAACAATGAGCAGTTCTTC. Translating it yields CASSLGGLGNNEQFF.

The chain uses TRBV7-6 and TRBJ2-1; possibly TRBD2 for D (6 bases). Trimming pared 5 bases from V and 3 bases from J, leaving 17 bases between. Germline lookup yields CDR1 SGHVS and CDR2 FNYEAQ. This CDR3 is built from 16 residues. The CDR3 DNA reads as TGTGCCAGCAGCCCCGACAGTGCCGGGGGCTACAATGAGCAGTTCTTC. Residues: CASSPDSAGGYNEQFF.

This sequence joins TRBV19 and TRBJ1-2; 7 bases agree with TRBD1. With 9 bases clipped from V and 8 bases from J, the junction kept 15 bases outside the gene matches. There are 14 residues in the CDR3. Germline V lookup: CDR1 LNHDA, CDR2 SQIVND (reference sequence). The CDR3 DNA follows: TGTGCCAGCCAACCGACAGGGAGGGCTCAAGGCTACACCTTC. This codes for CASQPTGRAQGYTF.

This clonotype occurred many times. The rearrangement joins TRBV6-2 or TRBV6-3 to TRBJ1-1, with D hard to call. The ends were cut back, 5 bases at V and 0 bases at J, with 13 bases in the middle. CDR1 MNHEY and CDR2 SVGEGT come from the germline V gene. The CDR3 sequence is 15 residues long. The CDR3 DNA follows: TGTGCCAGCAGTCACACCGGGAGCATGAACACTGAAGCTTTCTTT. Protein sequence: CASSHTGSMNTEAFF.

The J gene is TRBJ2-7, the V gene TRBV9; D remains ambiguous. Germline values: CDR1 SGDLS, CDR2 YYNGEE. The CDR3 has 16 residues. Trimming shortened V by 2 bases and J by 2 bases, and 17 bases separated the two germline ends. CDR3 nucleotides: TGTGCCAGCAGCGTTAACGGCAGCCTTCTTACCTACGAGCAGTACTTC. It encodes CASSVNGSLLTYEQYF.

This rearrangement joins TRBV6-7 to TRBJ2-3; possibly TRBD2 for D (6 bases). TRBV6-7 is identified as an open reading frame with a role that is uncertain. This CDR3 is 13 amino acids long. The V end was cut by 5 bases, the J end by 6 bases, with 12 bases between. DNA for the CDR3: TGTGCCAGCAGTAACGGGGGTGGGGATACGCAGTATTTT. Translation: CASSNGGGDTQYF.

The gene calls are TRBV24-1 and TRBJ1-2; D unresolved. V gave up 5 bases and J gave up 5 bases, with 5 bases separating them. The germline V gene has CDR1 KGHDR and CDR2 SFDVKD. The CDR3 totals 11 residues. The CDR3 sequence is CATSGYYGYTF. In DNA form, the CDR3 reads TGTGCCACCAGTGGGTATTATGGCTACACCTTC.

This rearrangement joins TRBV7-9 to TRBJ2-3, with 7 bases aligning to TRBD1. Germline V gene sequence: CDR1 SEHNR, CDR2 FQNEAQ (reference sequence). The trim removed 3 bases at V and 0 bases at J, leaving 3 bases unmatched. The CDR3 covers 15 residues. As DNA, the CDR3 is TGTGCCAGCAGCTTGGTGGGACAGAGCACAGATACGCAGTATTTT. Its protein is CASSLVGQSTDTQYF.

The CDR3 sequence is CSAIWGDTQYF. The DNA for the CDR3 is TGCAGTGCTATCTGGGGCGATACGCAGTATTTT. The gene calls are TRBV20-1 and TRBJ2-3, with TRBD1 as a possible D gene (5 bases). This CDR3 is built from 11 residues. V was clipped by 4 bases and J by 6 bases, with 8 bases between them. The germline V gene has CDR1 DFQATT and CDR2 SNEGSKA (reference sequence).